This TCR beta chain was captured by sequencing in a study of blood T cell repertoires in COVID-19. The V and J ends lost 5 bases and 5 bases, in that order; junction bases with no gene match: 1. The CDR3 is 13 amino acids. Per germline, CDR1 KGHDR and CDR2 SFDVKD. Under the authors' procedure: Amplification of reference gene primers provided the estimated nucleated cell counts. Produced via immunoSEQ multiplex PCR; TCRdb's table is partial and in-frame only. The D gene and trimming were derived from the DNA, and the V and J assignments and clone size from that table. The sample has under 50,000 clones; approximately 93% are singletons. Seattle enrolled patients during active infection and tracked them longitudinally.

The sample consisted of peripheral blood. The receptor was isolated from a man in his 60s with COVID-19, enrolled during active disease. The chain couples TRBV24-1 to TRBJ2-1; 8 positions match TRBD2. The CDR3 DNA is TGTGCCACCAGTGTAGCGGGGCACAATGAGCAGTTCTTC. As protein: CATSVAGHNEQFF.